This record concerns one T cell receptor (beta chain) sequence. Its antigen is unknown. The sample is drawn from a study of lymphopenia after photon versus proton radiotherapy. Points from the study as a whole: Post-nadir diversity loss with photons came from oligoclonal expansion, particularly CD8+ Temra cells. Proton therapy kept repertoires fairly stable, unlike photons, which gained effector/memory cells.

The method was immunoSEQ multiplex PCR; TCRdb's version includes in-frame clones alone and lacks a portion of them. Of around 20,000 clones listed, approximately 85% are singletons. CDR1 and CDR2 from the germline V gene are SEHNR and FQNEAQ (reference sequence). After removal of 5 bases from V and 5 bases from J, the junction contained 6 bases not matched to a gene. CDR3 length: 14 residues. The receptor was derived from a woman aged 45 to 65 with pancreatic cancer. Sequenced material: peripheral blood, taken from a patient treated with photon-based radiotherapy. This sequence joins TRBV7-9 and TRBJ2-7, with TRBD1 identical over 10 bases. The CDR3 loop reads CASSPGGQGHEQYF. As DNA, the CDR3 is TGTGCCAGCAGCCCCGGGGGACAGGGGCACGAGCAGTACTTC.